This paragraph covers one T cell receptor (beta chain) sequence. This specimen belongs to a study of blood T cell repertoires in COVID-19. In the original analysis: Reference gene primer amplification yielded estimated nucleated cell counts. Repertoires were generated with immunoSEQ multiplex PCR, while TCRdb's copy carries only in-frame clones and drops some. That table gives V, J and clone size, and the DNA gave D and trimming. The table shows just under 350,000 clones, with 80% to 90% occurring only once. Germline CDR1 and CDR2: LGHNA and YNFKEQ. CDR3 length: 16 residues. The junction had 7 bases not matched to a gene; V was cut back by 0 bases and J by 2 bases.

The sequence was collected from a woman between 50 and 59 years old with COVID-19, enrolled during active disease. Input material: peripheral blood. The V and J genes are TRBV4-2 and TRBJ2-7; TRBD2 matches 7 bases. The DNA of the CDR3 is TGTGCCAGCAGCCAAGATTGGGGCGGGGGAGCCTACGAGCAGTACTTC. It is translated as CASSQDWGGGAYEQYF.